This T cell receptor (beta chain) was documented in a study of T cell repertoires in cytomegalovirus infection. Across the study: TCR beta signatures that were public indicated CMV infection and matching HLA type. Study-wide findings and caveats: Clonotypes of TCR beta that were HLA-C-restricted and CMV-specific dominated the ex vivo response. Adding up the frequency of public TCR beta families identified people who carried CMV plus the relevant HLA.

The CDR3 has 15 residues. The germline V gene has CDR1 MRHNA and CDR2 SNTAGT. With 5 bases removed from V and 5 bases from J, the gap between germline ends came to 18 bases. TCRdb re-called the reads through MiXCR, storing one row per CDR3 protein. This table holds about 530,000 distinct CDR3 sequences, approximately 25% found once. This clonotype was detected a few times. No antigen is known for it. Material: PBMCs. This chain joins TRBV6-4 and TRBJ1-2; D remains unclear. The origin of this receptor is a human donor in good health (CMV status not recorded). Some clones in this sample may be carry-over from other donors' samples. The CDR3 DNA reads as TGTGCCAGCAGTCCTGACACGGCCCTGGGGTATGGCTACACCTTC. Translated, it gives CASSPDTALGYGYTF.